This TCR beta chain stems from a study of T cells expressing NK-cell markers. Study details: Sorted CD3+CD56+NKG2C+, CD3+CD56+NKG2C- and CD3+CD56-NKG2C+ T-cell subsets were beta-chain profiled. Study-level results: Roughly six of the donors carried dominant NKG2C+ clonotypes that took up roughly 1.0-7.0% of their CD8+ T cells.

To note about this clonotype: What it binds is not known.

Reprocessing the 5' RACE reads, TCRdb reports a single entry for every CDR3 protein and omits DNA. The sample has 550,000 or so distinct CDR3 sequences. Germline V gives CDR1 KGHDR, CDR2 SFDVKD. The CDR3 runs 15 residues. The sample comprised blood T cells: a sorted CD56 or NKG2C T cell subset, CD4+ or CD8+ T cells, or bulk PBMC T cells (not recorded which). The origin of this receptor is a man aged 18 to 35 in good health. The rearrangement links TRBV24-1 to TRBJ1-5; TCRdb's D call, TRBD1, is unchecked because there is no DNA. The CDR3 sequence: CATSDRTGGEQPQHF.